This T cell receptor beta chain is from a study of blood T cells in healthy people across ages. Study information: When template switching was applied, about one barcoded beta molecule was captured per two T cells.

It was with a sample-barcoded 5' primer and a J-beta primer mix that a second PCR of roughly 7 to 12 cycles was run. The yield of each sample was at least 2.5 million CDR3-containing paired-end reads. Using its own MiXCR run on the 5' RACE reads, TCRdb lists one record per CDR3 protein. The top ten hold about 26% of the sample, which has approximately 800,000 distinct CDR3 sequences, about 56% seen once. This clonotype has only a few counts. Its antigen is undetermined. Study findings and constraints: Relative to aged donors, long-lived donors carried more naive CD4+ cells and displayed higher diversity.

The CDR3 is 13 amino acids. Trimming removed 2 bases at V and 5 bases at J, with 9 bases between. Germline assignment: CDR1 LGHNT and CDR2 FRNRAP. The receptor's source is a man aged 35 to 55 in good health. The sequencing input was blood. The V and J genes are TRBV12-5 and TRBJ2-5, with D maybe TRBD1 (5 bases). Written as DNA, the CDR3 is TGTGCTAGTGGTTTGACCTCAGGGGAGACCCAGTACTTC. Translated, it gives CASGLTSGETQYF.